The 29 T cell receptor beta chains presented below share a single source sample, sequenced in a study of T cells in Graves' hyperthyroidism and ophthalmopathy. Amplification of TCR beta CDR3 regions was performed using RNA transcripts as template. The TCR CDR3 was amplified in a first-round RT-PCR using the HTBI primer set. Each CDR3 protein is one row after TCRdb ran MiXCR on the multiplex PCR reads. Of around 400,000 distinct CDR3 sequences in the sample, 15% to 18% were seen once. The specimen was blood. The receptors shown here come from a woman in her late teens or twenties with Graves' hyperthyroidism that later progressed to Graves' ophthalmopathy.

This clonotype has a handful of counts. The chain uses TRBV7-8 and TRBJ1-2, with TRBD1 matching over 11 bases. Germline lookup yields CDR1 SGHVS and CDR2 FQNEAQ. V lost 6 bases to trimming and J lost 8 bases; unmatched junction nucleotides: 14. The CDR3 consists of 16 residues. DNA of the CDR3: TGTGCCAGCAGTTTTCCCGGACAGGGGGCGCGAAAAGGCTACACCTTC. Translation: CASSFPGQGARKGYTF.

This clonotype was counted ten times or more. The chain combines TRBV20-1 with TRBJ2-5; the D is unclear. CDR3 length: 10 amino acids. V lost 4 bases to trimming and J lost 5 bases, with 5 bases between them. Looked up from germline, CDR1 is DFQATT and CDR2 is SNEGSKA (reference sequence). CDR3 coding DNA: TGCAGTGCTATCTTTGAGACCCAGTACTTC. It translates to CSAIFETQYF.

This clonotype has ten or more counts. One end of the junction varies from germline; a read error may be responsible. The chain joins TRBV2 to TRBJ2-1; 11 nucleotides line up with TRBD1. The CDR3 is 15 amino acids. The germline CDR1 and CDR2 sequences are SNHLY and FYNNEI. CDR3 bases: TGTGCCAGCATTAAGGGACAGGGGGGGTACAGTGAGCAGTTCTTC. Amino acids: CASIKGQGGYSEQFF.

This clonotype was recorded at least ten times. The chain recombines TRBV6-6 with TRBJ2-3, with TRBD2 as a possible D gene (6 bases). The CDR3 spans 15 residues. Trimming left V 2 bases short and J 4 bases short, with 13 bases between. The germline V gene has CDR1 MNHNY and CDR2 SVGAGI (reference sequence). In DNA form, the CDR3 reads TGTGCCAGCAGTTACACTCCGGGAGACGCAGATACGCAGTATTTT. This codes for CASSYTPGDADTQYF.

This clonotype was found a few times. Here the CDR3 reads CASSGGARGPSYGYTF. In DNA form, the CDR3 reads TGTGCCAGCAGTGGAGGGGCCAGGGGGCCTAGCTATGGCTACACCTTC. The chain joins TRBV25-1 to TRBJ1-2; 8 bases agree with TRBD1. The CDR3 covers 16 residues. Germline V gives CDR1 MGHDK, CDR2 SYGVNS. Trimming took 4 bases from V and 4 from J; bases not matched to a gene: 11.

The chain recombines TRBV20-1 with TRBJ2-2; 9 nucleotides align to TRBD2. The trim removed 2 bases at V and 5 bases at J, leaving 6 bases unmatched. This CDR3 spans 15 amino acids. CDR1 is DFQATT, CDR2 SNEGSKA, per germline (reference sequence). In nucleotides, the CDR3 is TGCAGTGCTAGAAGGAGCGGGAGGTCGACCGGGGAGCTGTTTTTT. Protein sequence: CSARRSGRSTGELFF.

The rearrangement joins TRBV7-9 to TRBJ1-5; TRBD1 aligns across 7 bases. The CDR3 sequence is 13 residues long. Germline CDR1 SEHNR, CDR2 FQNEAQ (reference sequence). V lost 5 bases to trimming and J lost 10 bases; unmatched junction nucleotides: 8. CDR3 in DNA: TGTGCCAGCAGCCCCGACAGGGTCAGCCCCCAGCATTTT. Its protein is CASSPDRVSPQHF.

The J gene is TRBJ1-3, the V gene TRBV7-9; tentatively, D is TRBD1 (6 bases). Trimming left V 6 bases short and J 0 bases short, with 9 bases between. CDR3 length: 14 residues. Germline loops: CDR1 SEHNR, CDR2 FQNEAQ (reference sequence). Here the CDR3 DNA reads TGTGCCAGCAGTACAGGGTTCTCTGGAAACACCATATATTTT. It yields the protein CASSTGFSGNTIYF.

This CDR3 is CASSPRGGRFYEQYF. CDR3 nucleotides: TGTGCCAGCAGCCCTAGGGGGGGCCGGTTCTACGAGCAGTACTTC. The V gene is TRBV7-2, the J gene TRBJ2-7; D might be TRBD2 (7 bases). V was trimmed by 5 bases and J by 3 bases, leaving 17 bases between them. Germline CDR1 SGHTA, CDR2 FQGNSA. This CDR3 is 15 amino acids long.

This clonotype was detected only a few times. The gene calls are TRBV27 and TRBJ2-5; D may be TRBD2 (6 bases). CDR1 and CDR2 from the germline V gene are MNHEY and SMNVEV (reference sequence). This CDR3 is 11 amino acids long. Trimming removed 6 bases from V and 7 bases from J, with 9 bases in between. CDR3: CASREGGTQYF. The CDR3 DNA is TGTGCCAGCAGGGAGGGAGGGACCCAGTACTTC.

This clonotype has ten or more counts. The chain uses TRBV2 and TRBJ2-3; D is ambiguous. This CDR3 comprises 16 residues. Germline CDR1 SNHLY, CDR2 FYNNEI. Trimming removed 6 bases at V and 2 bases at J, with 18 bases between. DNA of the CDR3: TGTGCCAGCAGCCTTCCGGGCGGCGGAAACACAGATACGCAGTATTTT. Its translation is CASSLPGGGNTDTQYF.

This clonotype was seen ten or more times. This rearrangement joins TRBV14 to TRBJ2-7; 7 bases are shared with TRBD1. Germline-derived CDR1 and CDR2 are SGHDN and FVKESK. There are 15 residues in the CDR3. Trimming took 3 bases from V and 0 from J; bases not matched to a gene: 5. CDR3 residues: CASSQTTGSSYEQYF. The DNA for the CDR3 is TGTGCCAGCAGCCAGACGACAGGGAGCTCCTACGAGCAGTACTTC. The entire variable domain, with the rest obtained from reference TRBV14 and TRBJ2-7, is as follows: EAGVTQFPSHSVIEKGQTVTLRCDPISGHDNLYWYRRVMGKEIKFLLHFVKESKQDESGMPNNRFLAERTGGTYSTLKVQPAELEDSGVYFCASSQTTGSSYEQYFGPGTRLTVT.

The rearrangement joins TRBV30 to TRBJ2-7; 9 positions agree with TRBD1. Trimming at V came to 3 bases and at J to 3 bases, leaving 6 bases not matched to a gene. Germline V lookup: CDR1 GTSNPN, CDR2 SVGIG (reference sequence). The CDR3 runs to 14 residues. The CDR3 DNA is TGTGCCTGGAGCCTGGGACAGGGTGACTACGAGCAGTACTTC. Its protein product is CAWSLGQGDYEQYF.

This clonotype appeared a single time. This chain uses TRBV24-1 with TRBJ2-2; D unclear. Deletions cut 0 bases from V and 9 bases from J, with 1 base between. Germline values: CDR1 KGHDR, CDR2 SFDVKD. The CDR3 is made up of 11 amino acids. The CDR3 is CATSDLRELFF. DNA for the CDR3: TGTGCCACCAGTGATTTGAGGGAGCTGTTTTTT.

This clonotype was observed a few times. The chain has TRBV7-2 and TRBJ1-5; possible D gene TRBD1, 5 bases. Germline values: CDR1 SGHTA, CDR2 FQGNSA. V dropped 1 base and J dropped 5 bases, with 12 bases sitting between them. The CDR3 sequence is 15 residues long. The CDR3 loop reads CASSLVWGSDQPQHF. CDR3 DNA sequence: TGTGCCAGCAGCTTAGTTTGGGGGTCGGATCAGCCCCAGCATTTT. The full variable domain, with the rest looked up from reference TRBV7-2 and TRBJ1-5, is GAGVSQSPSNKVTEKGKDVELRCDPISGHTALYWYRQSLGQGLEFLIYFQGNSAPDKSGLPSDRFSAERTGGSVSTLTIQRTQQEDSAVYLCASSLVWGSDQPQHFGDGTRLSIL.

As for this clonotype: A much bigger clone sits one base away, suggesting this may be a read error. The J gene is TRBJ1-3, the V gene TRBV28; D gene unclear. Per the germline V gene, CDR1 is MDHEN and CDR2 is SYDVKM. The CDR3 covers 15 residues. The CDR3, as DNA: TGTGCCAGCATCTCGACGGCCATCTCTGGAAACGCCATATATTTT. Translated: CASISTAISGNAIYF.

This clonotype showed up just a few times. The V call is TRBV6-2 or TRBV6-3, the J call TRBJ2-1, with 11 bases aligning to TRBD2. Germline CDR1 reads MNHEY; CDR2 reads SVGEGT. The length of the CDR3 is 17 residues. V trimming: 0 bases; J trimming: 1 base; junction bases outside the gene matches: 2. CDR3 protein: CASSYSVAGGSYNEQFF. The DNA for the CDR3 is TGTGCCAGCAGTTACTCTGTAGCGGGAGGGTCCTACAATGAGCAGTTCTTC.

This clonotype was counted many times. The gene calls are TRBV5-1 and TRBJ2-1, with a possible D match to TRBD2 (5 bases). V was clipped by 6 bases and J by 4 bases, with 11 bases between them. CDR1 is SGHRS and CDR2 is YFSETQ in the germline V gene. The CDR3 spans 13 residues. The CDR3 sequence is CASTPEGYNEQFF. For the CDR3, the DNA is TGCGCCAGCACCCCCGAGGGATACAATGAGCAGTTCTTC.

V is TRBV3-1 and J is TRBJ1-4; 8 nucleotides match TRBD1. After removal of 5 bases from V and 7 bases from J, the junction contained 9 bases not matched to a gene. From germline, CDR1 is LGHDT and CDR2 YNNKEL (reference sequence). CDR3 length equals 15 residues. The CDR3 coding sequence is TGTGCCAGCAGCGACCAACAGGGGGGGAGTGAAAAACTGTTTTTT. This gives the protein CASSDQQGGSEKLFF.

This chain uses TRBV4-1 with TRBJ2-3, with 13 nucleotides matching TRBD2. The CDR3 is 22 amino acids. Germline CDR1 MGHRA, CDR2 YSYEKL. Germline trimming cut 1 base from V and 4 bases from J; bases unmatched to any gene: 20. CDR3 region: CASSQAGPTTSGRAFGADTQYF. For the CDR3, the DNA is TGCGCCAGCAGCCAAGCCGGCCCGACAACTAGCGGGAGGGCCTTTGGGGCAGATACGCAGTATTTT.

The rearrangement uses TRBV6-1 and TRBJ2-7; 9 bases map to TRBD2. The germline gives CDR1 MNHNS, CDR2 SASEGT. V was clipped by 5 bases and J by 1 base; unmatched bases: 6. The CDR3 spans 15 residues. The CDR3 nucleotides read TGTGCCAGCAGTTGCGAGACTAGCGGATCCTACGAGCAGTACTTC. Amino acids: CASSCETSGSYEQYF.

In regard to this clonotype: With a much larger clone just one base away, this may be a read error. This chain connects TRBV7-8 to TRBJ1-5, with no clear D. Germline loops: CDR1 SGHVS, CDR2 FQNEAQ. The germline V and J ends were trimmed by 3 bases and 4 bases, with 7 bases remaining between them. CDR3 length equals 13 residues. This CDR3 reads CASSFGENQPQHF. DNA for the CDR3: TGTGCCAGCAGCTTTGGGGAAAATCAGCCCCAGCATTTT.

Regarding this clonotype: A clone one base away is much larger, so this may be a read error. Written as DNA, the CDR3 is TGTGCCAGCAGTACACAGGGGGCCGATGGCTACACCTTC. This sequence encodes CASSTQGADGYTF. The chain recombines TRBV6-1 with TRBJ1-2; the match to TRBD1 covers 9 bases. CDR1 and CDR2 from the germline V gene are MNHNS and SASEGT. The CDR3 has 13 amino acids. Germline trimming cut 5 bases from V and 6 bases from J; bases unmatched to any gene: 4.

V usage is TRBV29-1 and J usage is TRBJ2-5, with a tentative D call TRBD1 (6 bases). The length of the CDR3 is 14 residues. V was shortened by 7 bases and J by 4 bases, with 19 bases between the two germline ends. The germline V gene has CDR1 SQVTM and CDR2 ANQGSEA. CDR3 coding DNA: TGCAGCGGGCTCCTACAGGGTTCCCGAGAGACCCAGTACTTC. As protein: CSGLLQGSRETQYF.

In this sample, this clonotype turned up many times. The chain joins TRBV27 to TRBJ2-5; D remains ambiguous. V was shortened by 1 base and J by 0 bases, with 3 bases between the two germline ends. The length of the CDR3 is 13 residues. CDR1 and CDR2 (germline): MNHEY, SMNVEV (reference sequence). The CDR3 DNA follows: TGTGCCAGCAGTTTATGGGACCAAGAGACCCAGTACTTC. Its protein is CASSLWDQETQYF.

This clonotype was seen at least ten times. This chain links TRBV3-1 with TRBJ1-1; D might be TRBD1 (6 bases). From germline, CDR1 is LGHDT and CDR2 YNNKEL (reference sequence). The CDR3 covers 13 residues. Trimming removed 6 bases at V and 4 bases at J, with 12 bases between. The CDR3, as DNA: TGTGCCAGCAGTCAGGGGTTGGGCACTGAAGCTTTCTTT. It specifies CASSQGLGTEAFF.

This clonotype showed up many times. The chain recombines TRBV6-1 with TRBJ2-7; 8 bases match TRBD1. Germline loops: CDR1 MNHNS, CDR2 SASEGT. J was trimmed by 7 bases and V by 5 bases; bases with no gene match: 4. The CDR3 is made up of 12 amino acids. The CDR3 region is CASSRTGGEQYF. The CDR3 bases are TGTGCCAGCAGTCGTACAGGGGGAGAGCAGTACTTC.

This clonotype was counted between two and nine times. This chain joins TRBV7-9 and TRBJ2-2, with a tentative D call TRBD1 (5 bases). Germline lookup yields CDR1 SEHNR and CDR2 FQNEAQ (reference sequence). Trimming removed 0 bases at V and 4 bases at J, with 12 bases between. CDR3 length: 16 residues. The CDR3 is CASSLAQGIVTGELFF. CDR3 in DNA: TGTGCCAGCAGCTTAGCGCAGGGAATAGTCACCGGGGAGCTGTTTTTT.

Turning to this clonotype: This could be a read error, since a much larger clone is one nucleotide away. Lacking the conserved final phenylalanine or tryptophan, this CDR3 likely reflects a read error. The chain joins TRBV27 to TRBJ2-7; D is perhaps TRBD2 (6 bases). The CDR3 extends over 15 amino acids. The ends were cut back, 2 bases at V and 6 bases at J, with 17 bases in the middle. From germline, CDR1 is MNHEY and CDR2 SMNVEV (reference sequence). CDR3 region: CASSLNAATGSEQYL. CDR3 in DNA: TGTGCCAGCAGTTTAAACGCGGCCACCGGGAGCGAGCAGTACCTC.